Presented here are 16 T cell receptor beta chains from one specimen sequenced in a study of cytomegalovirus exposure and HLA in healthy donors. The PCR was carried out with 60 Vbeta primers and 13 Jbeta primers. Sequenced by immunoSEQ multiplex PCR; TCRdb stores in-frame clones only, minus some. The sample gives roughly 140,000 clones, about 60% of which show up once; roughly 7% is in the top ten. Sequenced material: PBMCs. These receptors originate from a woman aged 60-75 years in good health and CMV-seropositive.

The rearrangement links TRBV27 to TRBJ2-7; D perhaps matches TRBD1 (6 bases). Germline assignment: CDR1 MNHEY and CDR2 SMNVEV (reference sequence). This CDR3 spans 13 amino acids. V lost 2 bases, J lost 3 bases, and 8 bases lay in between. CDR3 coding DNA: TGTGCCAGCAGTTTAGGACAGTTCTACGAGCAGTACTTC. This codes for CASSLGQFYEQYF.

This clone has more than one count but fewer than ten. The chain uses TRBV6-1 and TRBJ2-3, with D perhaps TRBD2 (5 bases). Germline values: CDR1 MNHNS, CDR2 SASEGT. Trimming took off 7 bases at V and 7 bases at J, with 9 bases between the two ends. The CDR3 loop spans 11 amino acids. Here the CDR3 DNA reads TGTGCCAGCACGGACTTAAATACGCAGTATTTT. This gives the protein CASTDLNTQYF.

Only a few counts were recorded for this clone. The J gene is TRBJ2-1, the V gene TRBV30; 8 nucleotides align to TRBD1. The CDR3 spans 11 residues. V was pared by 5 bases and J by 6 bases, with 0 bases of the junction left unmatched. Germline V gene lookup returns CDR1 GTSNPN and CDR2 SVGIG (reference sequence). This CDR3 is CAWGQGNEQFF. CDR3 in DNA: TGTGCCTGGGGACAGGGCAATGAGCAGTTCTTC.

Only a few counts were recorded for this clone. The CDR3 coding sequence is TGTGCCAGTAGTATTGGCCTGCGGGGAACCACTGAAGCTTTCTTT. Its protein product is CASSIGLRGTTEAFF. This rearrangement joins TRBV19 to TRBJ1-1; D gene unclear. Per germline, CDR1 LNHDA and CDR2 SQIVND (reference sequence). The CDR3 runs to 15 residues. V dropped 3 bases and J dropped 4 bases, with 15 bases sitting between them. Together with reference TRBV19 and TRBJ1-1, the CDR3 gives the full variable domain: DGGITQSPKYLFRKEGQNVTLSCEQNLNHDAMYWYRQDPGQGLRLIYYSQIVNDFQKGDIAEGYSVSREKKESFPLTVTSAQKNPTAFYLCASSIGLRGTTEAFFGQGTRLTVV.

The V gene is TRBV30, the J gene TRBJ2-3, with 15 bases matching TRBD2. The ends lost 0 bases at V and 4 bases at J; junction bases unmatched: 5. CDR3 length: 17 amino acids. CDR1 GTSNPN and CDR2 SVGIG come from the germline V gene (reference sequence). CDR3 in amino acids: CAWSVLRTSGRADTQYF. CDR3 nucleotide sequence: TGTGCCTGGAGTGTACTCCGGACTAGCGGGAGGGCAGATACGCAGTATTTT.

This clone was detected only a few times. The chain recombines TRBV6-4 with TRBJ2-1, with a possible D match to TRBD2 (6 bases). The CDR3 runs 15 residues. CDR1 is MRHNA and CDR2 is SNTAGT in the germline V gene. V lost 3 bases, J lost 8 bases, and 17 bases lay in between. In nucleotides, the CDR3 is TGTGCCAGCAGTGAGGGTCTAGCGCCGTGGGATGAGCAGTTCTTC. Residues: CASSEGLAPWDEQFF.

The sample holds a few counts of this clone. CDR3 protein: CASSPPDGAYEQYF. The CDR3 bases are TGTGCCAGCAGTCCCCCAGACGGAGCCTACGAGCAGTACTTC. The chain employs TRBV6-6 and TRBJ2-7; D is ambiguous. The CDR3 is made up of 14 amino acids. Germline assignment: CDR1 MNHNY and CDR2 SVGAGI (reference sequence). Between the trimmed V and J ends, which lost 5 bases and 2 bases, there was a span of 13 bases.

This chain links TRBV5-1 with TRBJ2-2, with TRBD2 matching over 8 bases. V lost 1 base, J lost 7 bases, and 6 bases stayed unmatched. The CDR3 loop spans 15 amino acids. From germline, CDR1 is SGHRS and CDR2 YFSETQ. The CDR3 bases are TGCGCCAGCAGCTTGCCGCTAGCGGGCAGCGGGGAGCTGTTTTTT. The encoded protein is CASSLPLAGSGELFF.

The chain carries TRBV7-2 and TRBJ2-7; TRBD1 matches 9 bases. Trimming removed 3 bases from V and 6 bases from J; junction bases left unmatched: 6. CDR1 and CDR2 from the germline V gene are SGHTA and FQGNSA. The CDR3 is made up of 14 amino acids. CDR3 loop: CASSLTGGFREQYF. The CDR3 DNA reads as TGTGCCAGCAGCTTGACAGGGGGGTTTCGCGAGCAGTACTTC.

This clone occurred once. This chain connects TRBV29-1 to TRBJ1-2; a possible D gene is TRBD1 (6 bases). The V end was cut by 3 bases, the J end by 8 bases, with 19 bases between. Germline CDR1 and CDR2: SQVTM and ANQGSEA. The CDR3 is 14 amino acids. CDR3 bases: TGCAGCGTTGAGGCTCTGGGGGCAACGTGGGGCTACACCTTC. It encodes CSVEALGATWGYTF. Full variable domain (outside the CDR3, taken from reference TRBV29-1 and TRBJ1-2): SAVISQKPSRDICQRGTSLTIQCQVDSQVTMMFWYRQQPGQSLTLIATANQGSEATYESGFVIDKFPISRPNLTFSTLTVSNMSPEDSSIYLCSVEALGATWGYTFGSGTRLTVV.

J is TRBJ1-5 and V is TRBV5-5; possibly TRBD1 for D (5 bases). The CDR3 spans 15 residues. Germline V gives CDR1 SGHKS, CDR2 YYEKEE (reference sequence). V gave up 4 bases and J gave up 0 bases, with 11 bases separating them. CDR3 DNA: TGTGCCAGCAGCCAAGACAGATATAGCAATCAGCCCCAGCATTTT. Translated: CASSQDRYSNQPQHF.

About this clone itself: The germline gene is not matched at one end of the junction; a read error may be the cause. The gene calls are TRBV7-7 and TRBJ2-3; D uncertain. This CDR3 is 13 amino acids long. Germline lookup yields CDR1 SSHAT and CDR2 FNYEAQ (reference sequence). This CDR3 reads CASSQDRADTQYF. CDR3 nucleotide sequence: TGTGCTAGCAGTCAAGACCGGGCAGATACGCAGTATTTT.

This chain uses TRBV28 with TRBJ1-2; weak D call: TRBD1 (5 bases). The CDR3 contains 12 residues. Deletions cut 2 bases from V and 7 bases from J, with 8 bases between. CDR1 and CDR2 (germline): MDHEN, SYDVKM. CDR3 in amino acids: CASSLVGGGYTF. The CDR3 DNA sequence: TGTGCCAGCAGTTTAGTGGGGGGTGGCTACACCTTC.

The V gene is TRBV27, the J gene TRBJ2-7; weak D call: TRBD2 (5 bases). V lost 3 bases and J 3 bases, leaving 12 bases between the germline ends. The germline V gene has CDR1 MNHEY and CDR2 SMNVEV (reference sequence). The CDR3 spans 14 residues. In DNA, the CDR3 is TGTGCCAGCAGTTTTAGGAGCGGAGACTACGAGCAGTACTTC. This sequence encodes CASSFRSGDYEQYF.

The CDR3 region has the DNA TGTGCCATCAGTGAGTACAGGGGCCGTAGCAATCAGCCCCAGCATTTT. As protein: CAISEYRGRSNQPQHF. The chain joins TRBV10-3 to TRBJ1-5; 7 bases align to TRBD1. The CDR3 has 16 amino acids. Germline V CDR1 and CDR2: ENHRY, SYGVKD. J was trimmed by 0 bases and V by 1 base; bases with no gene match: 3.

Here the CDR3 DNA reads TGTGCCAGCAGTTTCGGGTTTCAGCCCCAGCATTTT. Translated, it gives CASSFGFQPQHF. V and J are TRBV28 and TRBJ1-5; unclear D gene. The CDR3 is made up of 12 amino acids. Germline V gene lookup returns CDR1 MDHEN and CDR2 SYDVKM. V dropped 3 bases and J dropped 6 bases, with 6 bases sitting between them. The entire variable domain, with the rest obtained from reference TRBV28 and TRBJ1-5, is as follows: DVKVTQSSRYLVKRTGEKVFLECVQDMDHENMFWYRQDPGLGLRLIYFSYDVKMKEKGDIPEGYSVSREKKERFSLILESASTNQTSMYLCASSFGFQPQHFGDGTRLSIL.